These 22 T cell receptor beta chains were sequenced from one sample in a study of CD4 and CD8 cells across lung adenocarcinoma regions. TCRdb passed the PCR reads through MiXCR, listing each CDR3 protein once. Of about 1,900 distinct CDR3 sequences in the sample, over 40% are singletons; the top ten hold 20% to 25%. The sequenced sample consisted of CD4+ T cells from the center of a lung tumor. The receptors stem from a female donor with lung adenocarcinoma. The CD4 and CD8 labels of this study may be unreliable.

The CDR3: CASSETPDTDTQYF. The CDR3 nucleotides are TGTGCCAGCAGTGAGACGCCCGACACAGATACGCAGTATTTT. The V call is TRBV6-4, the J call TRBJ2-3; D gene uncertain. The V end lost 3 bases, the J end lost 2 bases, and 9 bases lay between the germline ends. There are 14 residues in the CDR3. Germline V gives CDR1 MRHNA, CDR2 SNTAGT.

This clonotype was seen more than once but under ten times. The rearrangement links TRBV7-2 to TRBJ1-2, with D possibly TRBD1 on 5 matching bases. The CDR3 is made up of 13 amino acids. Germline V gene data show CDR1 as SGHTA and CDR2 as FQGNSA. Trimming left V 7 bases short and J 3 bases short, with 12 bases between. CDR3 protein: CASNTQTDYGYTF. CDR3 nucleotides: TGTGCCAGCAATACCCAGACAGACTATGGCTACACCTTC.

This clonotype has more than one count but fewer than ten. The gene calls are TRBV12-3 or TRBV12-4 and TRBJ2-1; the match to TRBD2 covers 8 bases. The CDR3 extends over 14 amino acids. After removal of 10 bases from V and 2 bases from J, the junction contained 7 bases not matched to a gene. This CDR3 reads CAIQLAGAYNEQFF. In nucleotides, the CDR3 is TGTGCCATCCAGCTAGCGGGCGCCTACAATGAGCAGTTCTTC.

The rearrangement links TRBV6-7 to TRBJ2-4; 7 bases agree with TRBD2. TRBV6-7 is assigned to the ORF class and has an uncertain function. V was clipped by 4 bases and J by 5 bases; unmatched bases: 11. This CDR3 region has 16 residues. CDR3 in DNA: TGTGCCAGCAGTTGGGGGGGGGACGGGAGAGAAAACATTCAGTACTTC. Encoded protein: CASSWGGDGRENIQYF.

This chain joins TRBV6-1 and TRBJ2-3, with D perhaps matching TRBD1 or TRBD2 (5 bases each). CDR1 MNHNS and CDR2 SASEGT come from the germline V gene. V was clipped by 5 bases and J by 12 bases, with 30 bases between them. This CDR3 spans 17 amino acids. CDR3 loop: CASSPGLAPSSTETQYF. CDR3 bases: TGTGCCAGCAGTCCGGGGCTCGCACCCTCTAGCACAGAGACCCAGTATTTT.

The chain carries TRBV10-2 and TRBJ2-1; no clear D gene. Near its end, the DNA agrees better with TRBJ2-5, so the J call may be wrong. CDR1 is WSHSY and CDR2 is SAAADI in the germline V gene. The CDR3 consists of 11 residues. The CDR3 DNA follows: TGCGCCAGCAGCCCCGTAGGGACCCAGTACTTC. Its translation is CASSPVGTQYF.

This clonotype occurred a few times. The chain has TRBV4-2 and TRBJ2-1; the D is unclear. CDR3 size: 13 residues. Germline V gives CDR1 LGHNA, CDR2 YNFKEQ. V lost 0 bases to trimming and J lost 6 bases, with 6 bases between them. The CDR3 is CASSQDRTNEQFF. CDR3 nucleotide sequence: TGTGCCAGCAGCCAAGATCGGACCAATGAGCAGTTCTTC.

The chain recombines TRBV6-1 with TRBJ2-2; a weak D match, TRBD2 (5 bases). CDR1 is MNHNS and CDR2 is SASEGT in the germline V gene. The CDR3 totals 13 residues. V lost 9 bases to trimming and J lost 16 bases, with 24 bases between them. This CDR3 reads CARQRKETGKQFF. CDR3 nucleotides: TGTGCCAGGCAGCGCAAGGAGACCGGGAAGCAGTTTTTT.

V and J are TRBV10-2 and TRBJ1-1; D may be TRBD1 (6 bases). This CDR3 region has 13 residues. V was shortened by 4 bases and J by 1 base, with 7 bases between the two germline ends. The germline gives CDR1 WSHSY, CDR2 SAAADI. CDR3 amino acids: CASSGTENTEAFF. The CDR3 DNA reads as TGCGCCAGCAGTGGGACAGAGAACACTGAAGCTTTCTTT.

The chain uses TRBV24-1 and TRBJ2-1; 10 bases match TRBD2. Trimming at V came to 4 bases and at J to 15 bases, leaving 20 bases not matched to a gene. Germline V gene data show CDR1 as KGHDR and CDR2 as SFDVKD. The CDR3 extends over 17 amino acids. The CDR3 loop reads CATSDPLAGERAQALFF. CDR3 DNA sequence: TGTGCCACCAGTGACCCCCTAGCGGGAGAGAGGGCACAGGCATTGTTCTTC.

The chain carries TRBV4-1 and TRBJ2-5; 10 nucleotides align to TRBD2. CDR1 and CDR2 (germline): MGHRA, YSYEKL. This CDR3 contains 15 residues. J lost 4 bases, V lost 4 bases, and 6 bases had no gene match. CDR3 bases: TGCGCCAGCAGCCTTACCAGCGGGAGGGGAGAGACCCAGTACTTC. Protein sequence: CASSLTSGRGETQYF.

By sample fraction, this clonotype is large. DNA for the CDR3: TGTGCCAGCAACAAACTTTGGGACGGCTGGCCCCAGCATTTT. As protein: CASNKLWDGWPQHF. J is TRBJ1-5 and V is TRBV6-1; D is possibly TRBD1 (5 bases). Germline assignment: CDR1 MNHNS and CDR2 SASEGT. The CDR3 covers 14 residues. Trimming took 7 bases from V and 9 from J, leaving 19 bases between them.

This clonotype is medium-sized within its sample. V and J are TRBV6-1 and TRBJ2-5; no firm D call. The J call is doubtful: the DNA matches TRBJ2-7 better. Germline V lookup: CDR1 MNHNS, CDR2 SASEGT. The CDR3 is 11 amino acids. DNA for the CDR3: TGTGCCAGCACGGTAAACTACGAGCAGTACTTC. It is translated as CASTVNYEQYF.

Details on this clonotype: Mismatch with germline at one junction end may stem from a read error. The chain couples TRBV6-1 to TRBJ2-1; D may correspond to TRBD1 or TRBD2 (5 bases each). CDR3 length: 16 amino acids. CDR1 and CDR2 (germline): MNHNS, SASEGT. The CDR3 is CGSSEGVGKAHNEQFF. The CDR3 bases are TGTGGCAGCAGTGAAGGGGTCGGGAAGGCCCACAATGAGCAGTTCTTC.

This clonotype is medium-sized by share. The chain is built from TRBV27 and TRBJ1-2, with 7 bases lining up with TRBD1. The CDR3 is 15 amino acids. Germline CDR1 is MNHEY and CDR2 is SMNVEV (reference sequence). V shed 5 bases, J shed 5 bases, and the junction held 11 bases outside the gene matches. CDR3 DNA: TGTGCCAGCAGTCCCAACAGGGGCTTCAAGTATGGCTACACCTTC. It encodes CASSPNRGFKYGYTF.

By proportion, this clonotype is large (0.1 to 1%). The V call is TRBV27, the J call TRBJ2-1, with D unclear. From germline, CDR1 is MNHEY and CDR2 SMNVEV (reference sequence). The CDR3 spans 14 residues. V gave up 7 bases and J gave up 0 bases, with 10 bases separating them. In DNA form, the CDR3 reads TGTGCCAGCATGGGCGTCGTCTCCTACAATGAGCAGTTCTTC. This translates into CASMGVVSYNEQFF.

For this clonotype: Mismatch with germline at one junction end may stem from a read error. The genes are TRBV7-2 and TRBJ2-1; TRBD2 matches 9 bases. CDR3 length: 15 amino acids. Germline loops: CDR1 SGHTA, CDR2 FQGNSA. Here the CDR3 DNA reads TGTGCCAGCAGCCTAGCGGGGCAAGGATACAATGAGCAGTTCTTC. It encodes CASSLAGQGYNEQFF.

J is TRBJ1-6 and V is TRBV6-1; D is possibly TRBD1 (6 bases). Germline loops: CDR1 MNHNS, CDR2 SASEGT. The CDR3 has 14 amino acids. Trimming removed 8 bases from V and 5 bases from J, with 13 bases in between. The CDR3 region is CASGRGGDNSPLHF. CDR3 sequence (DNA): TGTGCCAGCGGCAGGGGTGGGGATAATTCACCCCTCCACTTT.

The V gene is TRBV27, the J gene TRBJ2-5, with TRBD1 matching 8 bases. CDR3 size: 16 residues. The junction had 8 bases not matched to a gene; V was cut back by 5 bases and J by 0 bases. Germline V gene lookup returns CDR1 MNHEY and CDR2 SMNVEV (reference sequence). The CDR3: CASSTTGGAYQETQYF. In DNA, the CDR3 is TGTGCCAGCAGTACTACAGGGGGAGCGTACCAAGAGACCCAGTACTTC.

The sample holds a few counts of this clonotype. V usage is TRBV12-3 or TRBV12-4 and J usage is TRBJ2-2; tentatively, D is TRBD1 or TRBD2 (6 bases each). Trimming left V 1 base short and J 7 bases short, with 10 bases between. The CDR3 totals 14 residues. This CDR3 is CASSLDREVGELFF. The CDR3 nucleotides read TGTGCCAGCAGTTTAGACAGGGAGGTCGGGGAGCTGTTTTTT.

The chain joins TRBV6-1 to TRBJ1-6; unclear D gene. The CDR3 has 13 amino acids. The V gene lost 7 bases and the J gene lost 7 bases, with 11 bases spanning the gap. From germline, CDR1 is MNHNS and CDR2 SASEGT. The CDR3 protein is CASNHRQNSPLHF. DNA for the CDR3: TGTGCCAGCAACCACCGTCAGAATTCACCCCTCCACTTT.

By share of the sample, this clonotype is medium-sized (0.01 to 0.1%). The chain is built from TRBV7-2 and TRBJ2-3; 7 nucleotides line up with TRBD1. The CDR3 is 16 amino acids. J lost 3 bases, V lost 4 bases, and 10 bases had no gene match. Germline CDR1 reads SGHTA; CDR2 reads FQGNSA. CDR3 region: CASSSTTGVWTDTQYF. CDR3 bases: TGTGCCAGCAGCTCAACAACAGGGGTATGGACAGATACGCAGTATTTT. The entire variable domain, with the rest obtained from reference TRBV7-2 and TRBJ2-3, is as follows: GAGVSQSPSNKVTEKGKDVELRCDPISGHTALYWYRQSLGQGLEFLIYFQGNSAPDKSGLPSDRFSAERTGGSVSTLTIQRTQQEDSAVYLCASSSTTGVWTDTQYFGPGTRLTVL.